The rows below give T cell receptor beta chains drawn from one sample of a study of T cell clones after liver transplantation. Using immunoSEQ multiplex PCR, the repertoire was profiled, and TCRdb retains in-frame clones only, with some absent. Of about 72,000 clones listed, 90% are singletons. Material: CD4+ T cells from blood, obtained before liver transplant. These receptor sequences come from a human donor who received a liver transplant. Each CDR3 is given with its conserved first and last residue. D genes are given only for firm matches. Size is stated for part of the rows, as once, few or many counts, or as a class when the clone is expanded.

cdr3_nt: TGTGCCAGCAGCTTGGGTGGCCAGCGGGGGTACAATGAGCAGTTCTTC
cdr3_aa: CASSLGGQRGYNEQFF
clone_size: -
j_call: TRBJ2-1
d_call: TRBD2
v_call: TRBV5-4

cdr3_nt: TGTGCCAGCAGTGAAATCCCCGGAGGTAACACTGAAGCTTTCTTT
cdr3_aa: CASSEIPGGNTEAFF
clone_size: -
j_call: TRBJ1-1
d_call: -
v_call: TRBV6-4

cdr3_nt: TGTGCCAGCACTGGTCTAAATGAGCAGTTCTTC
cdr3_aa: CASTGLNEQFF
clone_size: -
j_call: TRBJ2-1
d_call: -
v_call: TRBV28

cdr3_nt: TGCAGTGCTAGGGGGGGCACTGAAGCTTTCTTT
cdr3_aa: CSARGGTEAFF
clone_size: -
j_call: TRBJ1-1
d_call: -
v_call: TRBV20-1

cdr3_nt: TGTGCCAGCAGCTTGCCCCAGGGTACCGGGGAGCTGTTTTTT
cdr3_aa: CASSLPQGTGELFF
clone_size: -
j_call: TRBJ2-2
d_call: -
v_call: TRBV7-2

cdr3_nt: TGTGCCAGCAGTGAAGCGTTTTTTGAACGCGAGCAGTACTTC
cdr3_aa: CASSEAFFEREQYF
clone_size: -
j_call: TRBJ2-7
d_call: -
v_call: TRBV6-1

cdr3_nt: TGCAGCGCTAACCGGGATCAGGGGGGCTACACCTTC
cdr3_aa: CSANRDQGGYTF
clone_size: -
j_call: TRBJ1-2
d_call: -
v_call: TRBV29-1

cdr3_nt: TGTGCCAGTAGTGTGGATAACAGGGGGGTCGAGCAGTACTTC
cdr3_aa: CASSVDNRGVEQYF
clone_size: -
j_call: TRBJ2-7
d_call: TRBD1
v_call: TRBV19

cdr3_nt: TGTGCCAGCAGTTACAGACTAGCGGGAGGGTACAATGAGCAGTTCTTC
cdr3_aa: CASSYRLAGGYNEQFF
clone_size: -
j_call: TRBJ2-1
d_call: TRBD2
v_call: TRBV6-5

cdr3_nt: TGTGCCAGCAGTTTTTACAGGGAAGGAAAGCCCCAGCATTTT
cdr3_aa: CASSFYREGKPQHF
clone_size: -
j_call: TRBJ1-5
d_call: -
v_call: TRBV28

cdr3_nt: TGTGCCAGCAGTGACCCCGGGACTGGTTACGAGCAGTACTTC
cdr3_aa: CASSDPGTGYEQYF
clone_size: once
j_call: TRBJ2-7
d_call: -
v_call: TRBV6-5

cdr3_nt: TGCGCCAGCAGCCCCGGACAGGGGCAAGAAAAACTGTTTTTT
cdr3_aa: CASSPGQGQEKLFF
clone_size: -
j_call: TRBJ1-4
d_call: TRBD1
v_call: TRBV5-1

cdr3_nt: TGTGCCAGCAGTCTCAGACAGGGGAGGGACACTGAAGCTTTCTTT
cdr3_aa: CASSLRQGRDTEAFF
clone_size: -
j_call: TRBJ1-1
d_call: TRBD1
v_call: TRBV6-6

cdr3_nt: TGCGCCAGCAGCGTTCAACCAGGTGAGCCAGCCGGCTACACCTTC
cdr3_aa: CASSVQPGEPAGYTF
clone_size: -
j_call: TRBJ1-2
d_call: -
v_call: TRBV5-1

cdr3_nt: TGTGCCACCCATCGAGTAGCGGGTGCTTATCCGGGGACGCAGTATTTT
cdr3_aa: CATHRVAGAYPGTQYF
clone_size: -
j_call: TRBJ2-3
d_call: TRBD2
v_call: TRBV6-6

cdr3_nt: TGTGCCAGCAGCGGATATGCTACCAGAAACACCATATATTTT
cdr3_aa: CASSGYATRNTIYF
clone_size: -
j_call: TRBJ1-3
d_call: -
v_call: TRBV7-2

cdr3_nt: TGTGCCAGCAGCGCTACCGATGAGCAGTTCTTC
cdr3_aa: CASSATDEQFF
clone_size: -
j_call: TRBJ2-1
d_call: -
v_call: TRBV7-9

cdr3_nt: TGCGCCAGCAGCCAGACCTTCGGGACTAGCGCCTACACAGATACGCAGTATTTT
cdr3_aa: CASSQTFGTSAYTDTQYF
clone_size: -
j_call: TRBJ2-3
d_call: TRBD2
v_call: TRBV4-1